This T cell receptor beta chain was recorded in a study of circulating CD8 cells and anti-PD-1 response in melanoma. Study summary: Every 2 weeks, patients got 3 mg/kg nivolumab intravenously. Whole-study results and caveats: Clonotype sharing was highest between DPOS and TIGIT subsets. Previously treated and treatment-naive patients were pooled together. PD-1 and DPOS subsets showed similar, higher clonality than DNEG.

This clonotype is categorized as large. Antigen unknown. Four subsets defined by PD-1 and/or TIGIT were sorted from live CD3+CD8+TCRalphabeta+ cells. The CDR3 spans 13 residues. Trimming took 5 bases from V and 3 from J, leaving 8 bases between them. Germline V gene sequence: CDR1 MNHEY, CDR2 SMNVEV (reference sequence). The QIAseq Immune Repertoire TCR panel built the libraries from roughly 15 ng of total RNA. TCRdb reanalysed the reads using MiXCR and keeps one entry per CDR3 protein. The table shows roughly 430 distinct CDR3 sequences, with about 10% occurring only once. The chain is built from TRBV27 and TRBJ1-5; D gene unclear. The source of this sequence is a human donor with melanoma. The sequencing used CD8+ T cells from PBMCs, collected at baseline or after one month of anti-PD-1 therapy (not recorded which). Here the CDR3 DNA reads TGTGCCAGCAGTCGTACTCTCAATCAGCCCCAGCATTTT. This sequence encodes CASSRTLNQPQHF.